Listed here are 30 T cell receptor beta chains from one sample, sequenced in a study of T cells in tumors and immune-related adverse events. Here immunoSEQ multiplex PCR was the method, and the copy in TCRdb shows in-frame clones only, minus some. Of about 22,000 clones detected, under 95% appear once; the ten largest clones hold 1.1% to 1.5%. The sequencing here drew on lymph node tissue, taken from a patient treated with anti-PD-1 therapy. Every receptor here comes from a female donor with metastatic renal cell carcinoma.

The count of this clone is one. V is TRBV4-2 and J is TRBJ2-3; 12 bases line up with TRBD2. CDR3 length: 16 residues. CDR1 and CDR2 from the germline V gene are LGHNA and YNFKEQ. The ends lost 1 base at V and 6 bases at J; junction bases unmatched: 5. CDR3 bases: TGTGCCAGCAGCCAAGGACTAGCGGGGGCTGAGGATACGCAGTATTTT. Translating gives CASSQGLAGAEDTQYF.

The V gene is TRBV6-6, the J gene TRBJ1-2; TRBD1 matches 9 bases. Germline assignment: CDR1 MNHNY and CDR2 SVGAGI (reference sequence). The V and J ends lost 6 bases and 6 bases, in that order; junction bases with no gene match: 11. The CDR3 loop spans 15 amino acids. The CDR3 reads CASSYRRTGENGYTF. In nucleotides, the CDR3 is TGTGCCAGCAGCTATCGACGGACAGGGGAGAATGGCTACACCTTC.

On this clone: Germline and junction disagree at one end, which may indicate a read error. The sample holds other DNA sequences that translate to the same CDR3. V gene TRBV4-2 combines with J gene TRBJ1-6; D is ambiguous. The germline V gene has CDR1 LGHNA and CDR2 YNFKEQ. CDR3 length: 13 residues. The CDR3 DNA follows: TGTGCCAGTAGCCAAGAGAGGTCTTCACCCCTCCACTTT. Its translation: CASSQERSSPLHF.

J is TRBJ2-1 and V is TRBV7-7; 7 positions match TRBD1. V trimming: 6 bases; J trimming: 6 bases; junction bases outside the gene matches: 8. Germline CDR1 reads SSHAT; CDR2 reads FNYEAQ (reference sequence). This CDR3 comprises 14 residues. The CDR3, as DNA: TGTGCCAGCAGTTCCTCGGGACAGTCCAATGAGCAGTTCTTC. Encoded protein: CASSSSGQSNEQFF.

This chain uses TRBV6-1 with TRBJ1-5, with D maybe TRBD1 (5 bases). The CDR3 spans 13 residues. Germline CDR1 MNHNS, CDR2 SASEGT. The CDR3, as DNA: TGTGCTTCCCAGGGATATAGCAATCAGCCCCAGCATTTT. It encodes CASQGYSNQPQHF.

The rearrangement joins TRBV19 to TRBJ1-1, with D maybe TRBD1 (6 bases). This CDR3 is built from 13 residues. The germline V gene has CDR1 LNHDA and CDR2 SQIVND (reference sequence). Trimming left V 7 bases short and J 3 bases short, with 12 bases between. The CDR3 spells CASKGGEYTEAFF. The CDR3 coding sequence is TGTGCCAGTAAGGGGGGGGAATACACTGAAGCTTTCTTT.

This chain links TRBV6-1 with TRBJ2-1; 8 bases match TRBD2. The germline V gene has CDR1 MNHNS and CDR2 SASEGT. The CDR3 sequence is 14 residues long. Unmatched junction bases numbered 9, after V lost 2 bases and J lost 12 bases. CDR3 DNA: TGTGCCAGCAGTGAAACGGCGGACGGGAGGGCGCAGTTCTTC. Its protein is CASSETADGRAQFF.

The chain has TRBV7-6 and TRBJ2-1; 7 nucleotides align to TRBD2. The CDR3 totals 21 residues. Germline V gene data show CDR1 as SGHVS and CDR2 as FNYEAQ. With V trimmed by 1 base and J by 4 bases, 22 bases remained unmatched. This CDR3 is CASSLGVAGSGRGRNYNEQFF. Written as DNA, the CDR3 is TGTGCCAGCAGCTTAGGGGTTGCCGGGTCAGGGCGGGGGAGGAATTACAATGAGCAGTTCTTC.

This rearrangement joins TRBV5-1 to TRBJ2-3; the D gene is possibly TRBD1 (5 bases). V was clipped by 1 base and J by 0 bases, with 33 bases between them. Germline V CDR1 and CDR2: SGHRS, YFSETQ. The CDR3 is 23 amino acids. DNA for the CDR3: TGCGCCAGCAGCTTGCATTTGTATAGTAGACAGCATAAAAGAACTACAAGCACAGATACGCAGTATTTT. Its protein product is CASSLHLYSRQHKRTTSTDTQYF.

The gene calls are TRBV15 and TRBJ2-1; D could derive from TRBD1 or TRBD2 (6 bases each). The CDR3 covers 15 residues. V was trimmed by 0 bases and J by 9 bases, leaving 15 bases between them. CDR1 and CDR2 from the germline V gene are LNHNV and YYDKDF (reference sequence). This chain's CDR3 is CATSRDLGGTIEQFF. Here the CDR3 DNA reads TGTGCCACCAGCAGAGATTTAGGGGGGACGATTGAGCAGTTCTTC. The whole variable domain, remainder taken from reference TRBV15 and TRBJ2-1, is DAMVIQNPRYQVTQFGKPVTLSCSQTLNHNVMYWYQQKSSQAPKLLFHYYDKDFNNEADTPDNFQSRRPNTSFCFLDIRSPGLGDTAMYLCATSRDLGGTIEQFFGPGTRLTVL.

The rearrangement links TRBV4-3 to TRBJ1-5; D might be TRBD1 (6 bases). CDR1 LGHNA and CDR2 YSLEER come from the germline V gene. V was shortened by 2 bases and J by 7 bases, with 15 bases between the two germline ends. The CDR3 is 15 amino acids. The CDR3 sequence: CASSQNDRPGQPQHF. The CDR3 DNA sequence: TGCGCCAGCAGCCAAAATGACAGGCCCGGGCAGCCCCAGCATTTT.

V usage is TRBV5-5 and J usage is TRBJ1-4; D possibly corresponds to TRBD1 (5 bases). The CDR3 covers 12 residues. V lost 2 bases, J lost 8 bases, and 7 bases lay in between. The germline gives CDR1 SGHKS, CDR2 YYEKEE (reference sequence). Here the CDR3 reads CASSFEGEKLFF. The CDR3 nucleotides are TGTGCCAGCAGCTTCGAGGGGGAAAAACTGTTTTTT.

V and J are TRBV10-3 and TRBJ2-7; D gene ambiguous. The germline V gene has CDR1 ENHRY and CDR2 SYGVKD. The CDR3 loop spans 12 amino acids. V was trimmed by 10 bases and J by 6 bases, leaving 16 bases between them. The CDR3 loop is CATSDFRSEQYF. The DNA of the CDR3 is TGTGCCACCTCCGACTTTAGAAGCGAGCAGTACTTC.

The chain combines TRBV7-2 with TRBJ1-2; 8 bases are a match to TRBD1. This CDR3 has 18 amino acids. Trimming took 1 base from V and 0 from J; bases not matched to a gene: 10. Germline CDR1 reads SGHTA; CDR2 reads FQGNSA. The CDR3 is CASSLEAPRTGTNYGYTF. CDR3 in DNA: TGTGCCAGCAGCTTAGAGGCCCCTAGGACAGGGACTAACTATGGCTACACCTTC.

The CDR3 DNA sequence: TGTGCCAGCAGTATAACTCAATTTAGCAATCAGCCCCAGCATTTT. Its protein product is CASSITQFSNQPQHF. The chain recombines TRBV2 with TRBJ1-5; D remains unclear. Germline V gene data show CDR1 as SNHLY and CDR2 as FYNNEI. The CDR3 loop spans 15 amino acids. Trimming stripped 5 bases from V and 0 bases from J, with 11 bases between.

The chain combines TRBV7-2 with TRBJ1-2; possibly TRBD1 for D (6 bases). The V end was cut by 5 bases, the J end by 5 bases, with 21 bases between. The CDR3 consists of 16 residues. Germline CDR1 SGHTA, CDR2 FQGNSA. Written as DNA, the CDR3 is TGTGCCAGCAGCCCCCCGGGGGGGGCTGTAACATATGGCTACACCTTC. This encodes CASSPPGGAVTYGYTF.

V usage is TRBV14 and J usage is TRBJ1-2; D is perhaps TRBD1 (6 bases). Germline CDR1 SGHDN, CDR2 FVKESK. V lost 5 bases to trimming and J lost 8 bases, with 21 bases between them. The CDR3 consists of 15 residues. The CDR3 coding sequence is TGTGCCAGCAGCTACCGACAGGACGGGCTTGGAGGCTACACCTTC. Protein: CASSYRQDGLGGYTF.

The chain links TRBV5-1 to TRBJ2-7, with 9 bases identical to TRBD1. The germline V gene encodes CDR1 SGHRS and CDR2 YFSETQ. J gave up 2 bases and V 3 bases, and 3 bases lay outside the gene matches. CDR3 length: 14 amino acids. CDR3 coding DNA: TGCGCCAGCAGCTCCGGGACAGGGACCTACGAGCAGTACTTC. It specifies CASSSGTGTYEQYF.

This rearrangement joins TRBV5-4 to TRBJ2-1, with no clear D. Germline V CDR1 and CDR2: SGHNT, YYREEE (reference sequence). V lost 6 bases, J lost 2 bases, and 12 bases lay in between. This CDR3 comprises 14 residues. Here the CDR3 DNA reads TGTGCCAGCACCTTTGAAGGGACCTACAATGAGCAGTTCTTC. Translating it yields CASTFEGTYNEQFF.

The rearrangement joins TRBV19 to TRBJ2-1, with 14 bases that match TRBD2. The CDR3 length is 13 residues. Germline V lookup: CDR1 LNHDA, CDR2 SQIVND (reference sequence). Unmatched junction bases numbered 3, after V lost 11 bases and J lost 6 bases. In nucleotides, the CDR3 is TGTGCCTCAGGACTAGCGGGAGGCAATGAGCAGTTCTTC. Amino acid sequence: CASGLAGGNEQFF.

The V call is TRBV6-5, the J call TRBJ2-3, with TRBD1 as a possible D gene (6 bases). V gave up 0 bases and J gave up 6 bases, with 10 bases separating them. From germline, CDR1 is MNHEY and CDR2 SVGAGI. The CDR3 contains 14 residues. The CDR3 DNA reads TGTGCCAGCAGTTACTCTGGGGGCAGGGATACGCAGTATTTT. Translating it yields CASSYSGGRDTQYF.

The J gene is TRBJ2-1, the V gene TRBV29-1; tentatively, D is TRBD1 (5 bases). Germline loops: CDR1 SQVTM, CDR2 ANQGSEA. V lost 3 bases and J lost 10, with 13 bases in between. The CDR3 totals 12 residues. CDR3 amino acids: CSVDRVSDEQFF. CDR3 DNA: TGCAGCGTTGACAGGGTATCGGACGAGCAGTTCTTC.

This chain links TRBV5-6 with TRBJ2-7; D is undetermined. Per the germline V gene, CDR1 is SGHDT and CDR2 is YYEEEE. Trimming removed 4 bases at V and 0 bases at J, with 2 bases between. The CDR3 is 11 residues long. The CDR3 nucleotides are TGTGCCAGCAGCCGCTCCTACGAGCAGTACTTC. It yields the protein CASSRSYEQYF.

The chain couples TRBV19 to TRBJ1-1; a possible D gene is TRBD1 (6 bases). CDR1 is LNHDA, CDR2 SQIVND, per germline (reference sequence). This CDR3 contains 16 residues. Deletions cut 9 bases from V and 4 bases from J, with 24 bases between. CDR3 sequence: CASKSEWGGASTEAFF. The DNA for the CDR3 is TGTGCCAGCAAAAGCGAGTGGGGGGGCGCCTCCACTGAAGCTTTCTTT.

The table lists this clone with a count of one. J is TRBJ1-4 and V is TRBV5-1; 9 bases fit TRBD1. V lost 4 bases to trimming and J lost 6 bases; unmatched junction nucleotides: 7. Germline loops: CDR1 SGHRS, CDR2 YFSETQ. The CDR3 is made up of 15 amino acids. The CDR3 DNA reads as TGCGCCAGCAGCGTGGCCGGGACAGGGTATGAAAAACTGTTTTTT. Its translation is CASSVAGTGYEKLFF.

This chain uses TRBV6-6 with TRBJ1-2; TRBD1 might be the D (5 bases). This CDR3 contains 13 residues. CDR1 is MNHNY and CDR2 is SVGAGI in the germline V gene (reference sequence). Trimming removed 10 bases at V and 0 bases at J, with 12 bases between. CDR3 sequence reads: CATIADTNYGYTF. The CDR3, as DNA: TGTGCCACCATTGCGGACACTAACTATGGCTACACCTTC.

The chain has TRBV5-4 and TRBJ2-5; the D call may be TRBD1 or TRBD2 (5 bases each). V lost 4 bases to trimming and J lost 1 base, with 14 bases between them. Germline V gene sequence: CDR1 SGHNT, CDR2 YYREEE (reference sequence). The CDR3 contains 15 residues. The CDR3 nucleotides read TGTGCCAGCAGCCCTTTCTCGGGGCGCCAAGAGACCCAGTACTTC. It translates to CASSPFSGRQETQYF.

The V and J genes are TRBV7-9 and TRBJ1-2; perhaps TRBD1 as D (5 bases). Looked up from germline, CDR1 is SEHNR and CDR2 is FQNEAQ (reference sequence). V shed 1 base and J shed 0 bases, with 18 bases lying between them. This CDR3 comprises 18 residues. The CDR3 here is CASSLVVAGRSANYGYTF. CDR3 bases: TGTGCCAGCAGCTTAGTAGTCGCGGGGCGTTCGGCTAACTATGGCTACACCTTC. The full variable domain, rest sourced from reference TRBV7-9 and TRBJ1-2, is DTGVSQNPRHKITKRGQNVTFRCDPISEHNRLYWYRQTLGQGPEFLTYFQNEAQLEKSRLLSDRFSAERPKGSFSTLEIQRTEQGDSAMYLCASSLVVAGRSANYGYTFGSGTRLTVV.

The CDR3, as DNA: TGTGCCTGGAGTGCGATAGTCCCAGGGTTGGATGGCTACACCTTC. Its protein is CAWSAIVPGLDGYTF. V usage is TRBV30 and J usage is TRBJ1-2; weak D call: TRBD1 (5 bases). The CDR3 spans 15 residues. Germline CDR1 is GTSNPN and CDR2 is SVGIG (reference sequence). V shed 1 base and J shed 6 bases, with 18 bases lying between them.

This clone was recorded once. The chain combines TRBV29-1 with TRBJ1-2; 8 bases fit TRBD1. V dropped 4 bases and J dropped 8; count of bases not matched to a gene: 12. The CDR3 loop spans 14 amino acids. The germline V gene encodes CDR1 SQVTM and CDR2 ANQGSEA. The CDR3, as DNA: TGCAGCGTTGGTGTTAGGGACAGGAGGGAAGGCTACACCTTC. This codes for CSVGVRDRREGYTF.